This T cell receptor (beta chain) was recorded in a study of shared clonotypes between healthy human individuals. Study background: A couple of female and a few male donors aged 18 to 49 were enrolled. Whole-study results and caveats: Non-shared clonotypes were found to have lower generation probabilities than the clonotypes that were shared by all four of the sorted-subset donors.

Positive CCR7 selection of CD45RO-negative cells yielded the naive CD8 cells, and terminally differentiated effector memory CD45RA+ cells were excluded. Germline V gene data show CDR1 as MGHRA and CDR2 as YSYEKL. The CDR3 is 15 residues long. The V gene lost 1 base and the J gene lost 2 bases, with 12 bases spanning the gap. A note on this clone: Its target is unknown. Within the sample, other DNA sequences also encode this same CDR3.

Sorted-subset replicate PCRs used 150 to 200 ng DNA, some 33,000 T cell genomes. As originally analysed: Filtering differed because ImmunoSEQ produced junction-only sequences that carried no quality scores. Clones were read by immunoSEQ multiplex PCR, and TCRdb kept only the in-frame ones, dropping some. The V and J calls and the clone size are those of that table, but D and trimming were determined from the DNA. The sample includes about 2.1 million clones, around 93% of them seen just once. The receptor was isolated from a man in his late teens or twenties in good health. Some clones in this sample may be carry-over from other donors' samples. J is TRBJ2-7 and V is TRBV4-1; tentatively, D is TRBD2 (6 bases). The sequencing sample was made of naive CD8+ T cells from PBMCs. The CDR3 nucleotides read TGCGCCAGCAGCCAAGGAGCCGGGGGAGCCTACGAGCAGTACTTC. It specifies CASSQGAGGAYEQYF.